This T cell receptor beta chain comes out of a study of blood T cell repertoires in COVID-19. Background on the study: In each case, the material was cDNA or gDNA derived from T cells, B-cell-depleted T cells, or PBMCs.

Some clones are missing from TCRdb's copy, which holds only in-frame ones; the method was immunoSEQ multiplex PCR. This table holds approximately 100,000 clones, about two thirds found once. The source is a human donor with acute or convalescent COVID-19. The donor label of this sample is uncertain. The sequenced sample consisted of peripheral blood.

The CDR3 loop reads CASSQDGVEQFF. CDR3 nucleotides: TGTGCCAGCAGCCAAGATGGAGTGGAGCAGTTCTTC. The V call is TRBV4-2, the J call TRBJ2-1; the D is unclear. The germline V and J ends were trimmed by 0 bases and 10 bases, with 7 bases remaining between them. Looked up from germline, CDR1 is LGHNA and CDR2 is YNFKEQ. There are 12 residues in the CDR3.